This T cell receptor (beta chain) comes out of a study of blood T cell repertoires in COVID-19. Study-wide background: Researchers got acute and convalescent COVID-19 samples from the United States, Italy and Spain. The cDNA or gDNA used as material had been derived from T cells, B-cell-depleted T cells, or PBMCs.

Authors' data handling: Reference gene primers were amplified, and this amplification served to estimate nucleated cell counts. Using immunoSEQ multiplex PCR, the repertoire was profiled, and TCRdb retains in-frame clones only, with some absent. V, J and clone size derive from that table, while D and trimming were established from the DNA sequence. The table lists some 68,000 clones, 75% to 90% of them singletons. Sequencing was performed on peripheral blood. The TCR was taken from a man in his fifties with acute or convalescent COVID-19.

The CDR3, as DNA: TGTGCCAGCAGCGAGACAACTAACTATGGCTACACCTTC. Its protein product is CASSETTNYGYTF. V usage is TRBV7-9 and J usage is TRBJ1-2; no firm D call. Germline V gene sequence: CDR1 SEHNR, CDR2 FQNEAQ (reference sequence). Trimming stripped 5 bases from V and 0 bases from J, with 7 bases between. The CDR3 has 13 residues.